The sequence of this TCR beta chain was determined in a study of T cell responses to AZD1222 COVID-19 vaccine. Study observations and caveats: Only a handful of AZD1222 recipients, six or seven in all, had baseline seropositivity. Possibly, clonal diversity was underestimated; donors were largely white British and included more females. At 160-218 and 743-854, vaccine-associated CD4 TCRs were dominant, and they spanned spike.

The J segment lost 4 bases and the V segment lost 7 bases, leaving 6 bases of the junction unmatched. The length of the CDR3 is 13 residues. Germline V gene lookup returns CDR1 MDHEN and CDR2 SYDVKM. A word on this clone: Its antigen is not known.

Assay used: immunoSEQ multiplex PCR; TCRdb lists only in-frame clones, some missing. The sample contains approximately 150,000 clones, roughly 87% of which appear only once. V is TRBV28 and J is TRBJ1-2, with 7 positions matching TRBD1. The specimen comprised peripheral blood, sampled 28 days after the second dose of the MenACWY control vaccine. The sequence derives from an adult who received the MenACWY meningococcal vaccine as a control. The CDR3 nucleotides are TGTGCCAGCACAAGGGGGCGCGGCTATGGCTACACCTTC. Protein sequence: CASTRGRGYGYTF.